This TCR beta chain originates from a study of cytomegalovirus exposure and HLA in healthy donors. Study conclusions and caveats: High specificity and sensitivity for cytomegalovirus status were reported for the classifier. Researchers reported in a later analysis that a missense DCLRE1C variant was tied to TCR beta V- and J-gene trimming. Prediction of most subjects' HLA-A and HLA-B alleles by TCR beta sequences was reportedly accurate. A later analysis reported that several of the most significant clusters appeared to be linked to common viral pathogens, among them Epstein-Barr virus.

This PCR relied on a set of 60 Vbeta primers and 13 Jbeta primers. TCRdb keeps only in-frame clones here, not all; method: immunoSEQ multiplex PCR. The table has 100,000 to 150,000 clones, 65% to 85% seen once; the top ten hold approximately 1.1%. As regards this clone: Its antigen is undetermined.

V lost 5 bases and J 8 bases, leaving 12 bases between the germline ends. The CDR3 contains 13 residues. The germline V gene has CDR1 SGHTA and CDR2 FQGTGA. The sequenced material came from PBMCs. The receptor was derived from a boy between 10 and 17 years old in good health and CMV-seronegative. The V gene is TRBV7-3, the J gene TRBJ2-2, with a possible D match to TRBD1 (6 bases). DNA for the CDR3: TGTGCCAGCAGCGCCGGACAGTATGGGGAGCTGTTTTTT. This sequence encodes CASSAGQYGELFF. The full variable domain, its missing parts supplied by reference TRBV7-3 and TRBJ2-2, is GAGVSQTPSNKVTEKGKYVELRCDPISGHTALYWYRQSLGQGPEFLIYFQGTGAADDSGLPNDRFFAVRPEGSVSTLKIQRTERGDSAVYLCASSAGQYGELFFGEGSRLTVL.